These T cell receptor beta chains were read from a single sample in a study of blood T cell repertoires in COVID-19. This table comes from immunoSEQ multiplex PCR, and its TCRdb copy is limited to in-frame clones, with some not included. The sample has 150,000 to 200,000 clones, 86% seen once. Sequenced sample: PBMCs or T cells enriched from blood (not recorded which). These TCRs come from a woman aged 25 to 45 who had recovered from COVID-19. CDR3s include the opening cysteine and the closing phenylalanine or tryptophan. Size is stated for part of the rows, as once, few or many counts, or as a class when the clone is expanded.

j_gene	abundance	v_gene	CDR3aa
TRBJ1-2	NA	TRBV20-1	CSAVQGDGYTF
TRBJ2-7	NA	TRBV3-1/TRBV3-2	CASSQTGTSGAEEQYF
TRBJ2-1	NA	TRBV9	CASSPNVGTDNNEQFF
TRBJ2-3	NA	TRBV5-4	CASSQKLAGVMADTQYF
TRBJ1-2	NA	TRBV2	CASSERQGSSYGYTF
TRBJ2-1	many	TRBV11-3	CASSSLLDNEQFF
TRBJ2-3	NA	TRBV5-5	CASRTGGTGRTDTQYF
TRBJ1-2	NA	TRBV24-1	CATSEPGQGEYGYTF
TRBJ2-1	NA	TRBV27	CASSFRGLAELYNEQFF
TRBJ2-7	NA	TRBV21-1	CASSKVPWRDSDYEQYF
TRBJ2-7	NA	TRBV2	CASRGHGTGAYEQYF
TRBJ1-1	NA	TRBV11-1	CASSLAGPGDTEAFF
TRBJ2-7	NA	TRBV7-2	CASSLDSGETYEQYF
TRBJ2-7	NA	TRBV7-9	CASSLGDFYEQYF
TRBJ2-5	NA	TRBV5-4	CASSFGLSKETQYF
TRBJ2-7	NA	TRBV28	CASSFGLEGYSYEQYF
TRBJ1-1	NA	TRBV10-1	CASSDAGDRGAFF
TRBJ2-5	NA	TRBV15	CATSRDRGLAPETQYF
TRBJ2-7	once	TRBV5-1	CASSFSGGFYEQYF
TRBJ2-3	NA	TRBV19	CASRRDNLAYTDTQYF
TRBJ2-2	once	TRBV3-1/TRBV3-2	CASSQERWLAEVGELFF
TRBJ2-5	NA	TRBV5-1	CASSFPLKEALESRETQYF
TRBJ2-3	NA	TRBV13	CASSPVPPSTSGLTDTQYF
TRBJ2-1	NA	TRBV7-9	CASSLLAGSYNEQFF
TRBJ1-2	NA	TRBV30	CAWSMRGPDYGYTF
TRBJ1-6	NA	TRBV21-1	CASSKWSESTGINSPLHF
TRBJ2-1	once	TRBV27	CASSRRLAGVGPWAYNEQFF
TRBJ2-5	once	TRBV24-1	CATSDWTGNQETQYF
TRBJ1-3	NA	TRBV5-4	CASSQNSGNTIYF
TRBJ1-2	few	TRBV7-9	CASSGSGTPSYTF
TRBJ2-5	NA	TRBV5-1	CASSFGRARNQETQYF
TRBJ2-2	once	TRBV5-1	CASSAGLAARTGELFF
TRBJ1-2	NA	TRBV3-1/TRBV3-2	CASSIEGRGGYTF
TRBJ2-2	few	TRBV30	CAWVLAGTPGELFF
TRBJ2-1	once	TRBV29-1	CSAGSTSGRGRQFF
TRBJ2-1	few	TRBV24-1	CATSDLDRGYNEQFF
TRBJ1-2	once	TRBV7-9	CASSVPGQEFYGYTF
TRBJ1-1	many	TRBV6-1	CASSEALEGTEAFF
TRBJ2-3	NA	TRBV13	CASSTYTSGASTDTQYF
TRBJ1-5	NA	TRBV5-1	CASSFRGGQPQHF
TRBJ2-7	NA	TRBV18	CASSPLAPQGSFYEQYF
TRBJ2-1	NA	TRBV4-1	CASSQEGGGGTNEQFF
TRBJ2-3	NA	TRBV18	CASSNRGLAGEGTQYF
TRBJ2-2	few	TRBV9	CASSVGVGAGELFF
TRBJ2-4	NA	TRBV27	CASNPLAGVPGAKNIQYF
TRBJ1-2	NA	TRBV7-8	CASSLGRTTGGDGYTF
TRBJ1-2	NA	TRBV28	CASSSLWGGGYTF
TRBJ2-7	NA	TRBV5-5	CASSWGLAGDEQYF
TRBJ2-3	NA	TRBV21-1	CASSNSTSGRPTDTQYF
TRBJ2-1	NA	TRBV7-3	CASSAGTTNEQFF
TRBJ2-7	NA	TRBV7-2	CASSLQGGLVSYEQYF
TRBJ2-7	NA	TRBV9	CASSAKRDRGREQYF
TRBJ1-1	NA	TRBV28	CASSLHRDRGTEAFF